This TCR beta chain was identified in a study of blood T cell repertoires in COVID-19. The method was immunoSEQ multiplex PCR; TCRdb's version includes in-frame clones alone and lacks a portion of them. The data contain roughly 240,000 clones, 65% to 90% of them seen just once; the ten biggest clones take up 9.1%. The study recruited people aged 18 to 89 years across approximately 24 US areas. The V and J ends lost 0 bases and 6 bases respectively, with 9 bases between them. This CDR3 contains 13 residues. Looked up from germline, CDR1 is MGHDK and CDR2 is SYGVNS. The V and J genes are TRBV25-1 and TRBJ2-7, with unresolved D. The sequencing sample was made of PBMCs or T cells enriched from blood (not recorded which). The clonotype comes from a woman aged 45-60 years with acute COVID-19. The CDR3 reads CASSEYLESEQYF. The CDR3 DNA sequence: TGTGCCAGCAGTGAATATCTTGAGTCCGAGCAGTACTTC.